These 27 T cell receptor beta chains share one sample of origin, sequenced in a study of cytomegalovirus exposure and HLA in healthy donors (dated by TCRdb to 2017 to 2019). Receptors were amplified or captured by the immunoSEQ multiplex PCR assay. The multiplex PCR relied on a mix of 60 forward primers for TCR Vbeta segments and 13 reverse primers for TCR Jbeta segments. TCRdb holds this immuneACCESS table with in-frame rearrangements only. Some clones are missing; in checked studies, unresolved V genes explain under half, and the rest has no known cause. The sample yields 130,000 or so clones; roughly three quarters were counted once. 1.1% of the sample is held by the ten biggest clonotypes. Sequenced: PBMCs. These receptors were taken from a male donor in good health and CMV-seronegative.

V is TRBV6-4 and J is TRBJ2-5; 8 bases agree with TRBD2. The V gene's germline CDR1 is MRHNA and CDR2 SNTAGT. CDR3 size: 13 residues. Trimming took 3 bases from V and 7 from J; bases not matched to a gene: 4. The CDR3 sequence is CASSETSEATQYF. DNA for the CDR3: TGTGCCAGCAGTGAGACTAGCGAGGCGACCCAGTACTTC.

This chain connects TRBV18 to TRBJ2-7; D is perhaps TRBD2 (6 bases). This CDR3 comprises 13 residues. The ends were cut back, 3 bases at V and 3 bases at J, with 9 bases in the middle. The germline CDR1 and CDR2 sequences are KGHSH and LQKENI. CDR3 in amino acids: CASSPTRNYEQYF. CDR3 nucleotide sequence: TGTGCCAGCTCACCGACTAGGAACTACGAGCAGTACTTC.

Only a few counts were recorded for this clone. One end of the junction is discordant with germline, which a read error may explain. V and J are TRBV13 and TRBJ1-6; possibly TRBD1 for D (5 bases). The CDR3 spans 16 residues. Germline-derived CDR1 and CDR2 are PRHDT and FYEKMQ (reference sequence). CDR3 sequence reads: CASSSRGGSSNSPLHF. The CDR3 region has the DNA TGTGCCAGCAGCTCCCGGGGGGGATCCTCTAATTCACCCCTCCACTTT.

CDR3 in DNA: TGCAGCGTTACGACAGACTATGGCTACACCTTC. This codes for CSVTTDYGYTF. The chain combines TRBV29-1 with TRBJ1-2; tentative D call: TRBD1 (5 bases). The CDR3 is made up of 11 amino acids. V lost 5 bases to trimming and J lost 3 bases, with 7 bases between them. Germline V gives CDR1 SQVTM, CDR2 ANQGSEA.

The rearrangement links TRBV7-2 to TRBJ2-4; 9 nucleotides match TRBD1. The CDR3 covers 18 residues. The germline V gene has CDR1 SGHTA and CDR2 FQGNSA. V lost 1 base, J lost 7 bases, and 14 bases stayed unmatched. The CDR3: CASSLVAWRDREGNIQYF. In DNA form, the CDR3 reads TGTGCCAGCAGCTTAGTCGCGTGGAGGGACAGGGAGGGGAACATTCAGTACTTC.

This clone came up once. This chain connects TRBV7-8 to TRBJ2-5; TRBD1 is a possible D gene (7 bases). CDR3 length: 16 residues. CDR1 is SGHVS, CDR2 FQNEAQ, per germline. V was cut by 5 bases and J by 2 bases, with 18 bases left in between. The CDR3 coding sequence is TGTGCCAGCAGCCGCACTCCAGGGGGACTTCAAGAGACCCAGTACTTC. It yields the protein CASSRTPGGLQETQYF.

The rearrangement uses TRBV19 and TRBJ2-2, with TRBD1 matching over 8 bases. The CDR3 length is 15 residues. The ends lost 5 bases at V and 7 bases at J; junction bases unmatched: 9. Germline CDR1 and CDR2: LNHDA and SQIVND (reference sequence). CDR3 nucleotide sequence: TGTGCCAGTAGTCAGGACAGGGTCGATTTCGGGGAGCTGTTTTTT. Its translation: CASSQDRVDFGELFF.

Concerning this clone: Sequence at one end of the junction differs from germline and may be a read error. The rearrangement joins TRBV7-9 to TRBJ1-6; possibly TRBD1 for D (6 bases). Looked up from germline, CDR1 is SEHNR and CDR2 is FQNEAQ (reference sequence). The CDR3 spans 12 residues. The CDR3 sequence is CSSGRGNSPLHF. For the CDR3, the DNA is TGTTCCAGCGGCAGGGGTAATTCACCCCTCCACTTT.

This sequence joins TRBV30 and TRBJ1-3, with unresolved D. Germline V gives CDR1 GTSNPN, CDR2 SVGIG (reference sequence). This CDR3 has 13 amino acids. The ends were cut back, 8 bases at V and 4 bases at J, with 15 bases in the middle. The CDR3 region is CAAQPVRGNTIYF. CDR3 in DNA: TGTGCCGCACAACCTGTGAGGGGAAACACCATATATTTT. The entire variable domain, with the rest obtained from reference TRBV30 and TRBJ1-3, is as follows: SQTIHQWPATLVQPVGSPLSLECTVEGTSNPNLYWYRQAAGRGLQLLFYSVGIGQISSEVPQNLSASRPQDRQFILSSKKLLLSDSGFYLCAAQPVRGNTIYFGEGSWLTVV.

Note on this clone: An end of the junction differs from the germline gene, which may be a read error. The rearrangement links TRBV7-9 to TRBJ1-4; D not certain. This CDR3 has 12 residues. Germline assignment: CDR1 SEHNR and CDR2 FQNEAQ (reference sequence). The CDR3 region is CSSSFQAEKLFF. CDR3 nucleotides: TGTTCCAGCAGCTTTCAGGCAGAAAAACTGTTTTTT.

The CDR3 sequence is CASSQDQLGMGTEAFF. CDR3 nucleotide sequence: TGCGCCAGCAGCCAAGATCAACTAGGGATGGGCACTGAAGCTTTCTTT. This sequence joins TRBV4-3 and TRBJ1-1; no firm D call. Trimming took 0 bases from V and 4 from J, leaving 15 bases between them. This CDR3 has 16 residues. Germline loops: CDR1 LGHNA, CDR2 YSLEER.

This chain uses TRBV2 with TRBJ2-3; 7 bases are shared with TRBD2. The CDR3 is 12 amino acids. Trimming at V came to 5 bases and at J to 5 bases, leaving 1 base not matched to a gene. Looked up from germline, CDR1 is SNHLY and CDR2 is FYNNEI. DNA of the CDR3: TGTGCCAGCAGTACGGGGGGAGATACGCAGTATTTT. Its translation: CASSTGGDTQYF.

This chain joins TRBV7-9 and TRBJ2-7; TRBD2 matches at 7 bases. This CDR3 has 15 amino acids. Germline V gives CDR1 SEHNR, CDR2 FQNEAQ (reference sequence). V gave up 5 bases and J gave up 4 bases; unmatched junction bases: 11. In nucleotides, the CDR3 is TGTGCCAGCAGCCCACTCGAGCGGGGTCCTTACGAGCAGTACTTC. Its protein product is CASSPLERGPYEQYF.

The table lists this clone with a count of one. V usage is TRBV5-1 and J usage is TRBJ2-5; 7 nucleotides line up with TRBD2. Germline lookup yields CDR1 SGHRS and CDR2 YFSETQ. This CDR3 is built from 15 residues. With V trimmed by 4 bases and J by 7 bases, 13 bases remained unmatched. The CDR3 loop is CASSPWTRGNGTQYF. CDR3 nucleotide sequence: TGCGCCAGCAGCCCCTGGACTAGGGGTAACGGGACCCAGTACTTC.

The chain carries TRBV10-2 and TRBJ2-7, with D possibly TRBD2 on 5 matching bases. V was trimmed by 4 bases and J by 0 bases, leaving 10 bases between them. This CDR3 is built from 14 residues. Germline values: CDR1 WSHSY, CDR2 SAAADI. The CDR3 DNA reads as TGCGCCAGCAGTGCGGACTCCAGCTCCTACGAGCAGTACTTC. Encoded protein: CASSADSSSYEQYF.

The V and J genes are TRBV18 and TRBJ1-4; the match to TRBD1 covers 8 bases. J was trimmed by 6 bases and V by 0 bases; bases with no gene match: 6. Per the germline V gene, CDR1 is KGHSH and CDR2 is LQKENI. The CDR3 extends over 16 amino acids. The CDR3 sequence is CASSPPAQGAYEKLFF. Here the CDR3 DNA reads TGTGCCAGCTCACCACCGGCGCAGGGGGCATATGAAAAACTGTTTTTT.

The chain couples TRBV7-3 to TRBJ1-2; D gene unclear. Deletions cut 5 bases from V and 7 bases from J, with 11 bases between. The length of the CDR3 is 12 residues. Germline V lookup: CDR1 SGHTA, CDR2 FQGTGA. CDR3 nucleotides: TGTGCCAGCAGCCCAGACAATCGTGGCTACACCTTC. This codes for CASSPDNRGYTF. Together with reference TRBV7-3 and TRBJ1-2, the CDR3 gives the full variable domain: GAGVSQTPSNKVTEKGKYVELRCDPISGHTALYWYRQSLGQGPEFLIYFQGTGAADDSGLPNDRFFAVRPEGSVSTLKIQRTERGDSAVYLCASSPDNRGYTFGSGTRLTVV.

This clone was counted only a few times. The V call is TRBV5-1, the J call TRBJ1-2; a possible D gene is TRBD1 (6 bases). The germline V gene encodes CDR1 SGHRS and CDR2 YFSETQ. This CDR3 region has 15 residues. The V and J ends lost 4 bases and 6 bases respectively, with 19 bases between them. As DNA, the CDR3 is TGCGCCAGCAGCCTCCCCAGTGGGGGCGTCGATGGCTACACCTTC. Translating it yields CASSLPSGGVDGYTF.

Written as DNA, the CDR3 is TGTGCCAGTAGCACCCCCGACGGGTACAGGGCTCAGCCCCAGCATTTT. As protein: CASSTPDGYRAQPQHF. The J gene is TRBJ1-5, the V gene TRBV19; D is possibly TRBD1 (6 bases). Germline CDR1 and CDR2: LNHDA and SQIVND (reference sequence). CDR3 length: 16 residues. The germline V and J ends were trimmed by 6 bases and 6 bases, with 21 bases remaining between them. The whole variable domain, remainder taken from reference TRBV19 and TRBJ1-5, is DGGITQSPKYLFRKEGQNVTLSCEQNLNHDAMYWYRQDPGQGLRLIYYSQIVNDFQKGDIAEGYSVSREKKESFPLTVTSAQKNPTAFYLCASSTPDGYRAQPQHFGDGTRLSIL.

The V call is TRBV15, the J call TRBJ1-2, with TRBD1 matching over 7 bases. Germline values: CDR1 LNHNV, CDR2 YYDKDF (reference sequence). The CDR3 is made up of 15 amino acids. With 0 bases clipped from V and 5 bases from J, the junction kept 6 bases outside the gene matches. The chain's CDR3 is CATSREGGGGYGYTF. The CDR3 region has the DNA TGTGCCACCAGCAGAGAAGGAGGGGGCGGATATGGCTACACCTTC.

The rearrangement links TRBV2 to TRBJ2-3, with 10 bases matching TRBD1. The J segment lost 2 bases and the V segment lost 5 bases, leaving 4 bases of the junction unmatched. The CDR3 is made up of 15 amino acids. The germline V gene encodes CDR1 SNHLY and CDR2 FYNNEI. DNA for the CDR3: TGTGCCAGCAGTCGACAGGGGGCTTCCACAGATACGCAGTATTTT. It specifies CASSRQGASTDTQYF.

Details on this clone: This sample also contains other DNA sequences that code for the same CDR3. The chain carries TRBV11-2 and TRBJ2-7; D ambiguous. Germline assignment: CDR1 SGHAT and CDR2 FQNNGV. This CDR3 is 12 amino acids long. V gave up 1 base and J gave up 3 bases, with 4 bases separating them. CDR3 amino acids: CASSLARYEQYF. The CDR3 coding sequence is TGTGCCAGCAGCTTAGCCCGCTACGAGCAGTACTTC.

This rearrangement joins TRBV4-3 to TRBJ1-2, with 8 bases that match TRBD1. This CDR3 contains 15 residues. CDR1 and CDR2 (germline): LGHNA, YSLEER. V lost 0 bases to trimming and J lost 4 bases; unmatched junction nucleotides: 4. CDR3 nucleotides: TGCGCCAGCAGCCAAGATGGGACAGGCAGCTATGGCTACACCTTC. The encoded protein is CASSQDGTGSYGYTF.

J is TRBJ2-3 and V is TRBV7-9; D unresolved. Germline V gene data show CDR1 as SEHNR and CDR2 as FQNEAQ (reference sequence). The CDR3 is made up of 12 amino acids. Trimming took off 1 base at V and 6 bases at J, with 5 bases between the two ends. The CDR3 loop is CASSLDGDTQYF. CDR3 coding DNA: TGTGCCAGCAGCTTAGACGGGGATACGCAGTATTTT.

This sequence joins TRBV7-3 and TRBJ1-5; 8 bases match TRBD1. CDR3 size: 15 residues. From germline, CDR1 is SGHTA and CDR2 FQGTGA. The V and J ends lost 3 bases and 0 bases, in that order; junction bases with no gene match: 1. The CDR3 DNA sequence: TGTGCCAGCAGCTTGGGGACAGGTAGCAATCAGCCCCAGCATTTT. It specifies CASSLGTGSNQPQHF.

The chain joins TRBV29-1 to TRBJ2-1; the D gene is possibly TRBD2 (5 bases). V lost 7 bases to trimming and J lost 1 base, with 8 bases between them. CDR3 length: 12 residues. Germline-derived CDR1 and CDR2 are SQVTM and ANQGSEA. CDR3 in amino acids: CSGRGSYNEQFF. The CDR3 nucleotides are TGCAGCGGCCGGGGTTCCTACAATGAGCAGTTCTTC.

The chain joins TRBV27 to TRBJ2-7; 9 bases are a match to TRBD1. From germline, CDR1 is MNHEY and CDR2 SMNVEV (reference sequence). Germline trimming cut 4 bases from V and 12 bases from J; bases unmatched to any gene: 4. The CDR3 sequence is 11 residues long. For the CDR3, the DNA is TGTGCCAGCAGTTGGACAGGGGTTTGGTACTTC. This translates into CASSWTGVWYF.